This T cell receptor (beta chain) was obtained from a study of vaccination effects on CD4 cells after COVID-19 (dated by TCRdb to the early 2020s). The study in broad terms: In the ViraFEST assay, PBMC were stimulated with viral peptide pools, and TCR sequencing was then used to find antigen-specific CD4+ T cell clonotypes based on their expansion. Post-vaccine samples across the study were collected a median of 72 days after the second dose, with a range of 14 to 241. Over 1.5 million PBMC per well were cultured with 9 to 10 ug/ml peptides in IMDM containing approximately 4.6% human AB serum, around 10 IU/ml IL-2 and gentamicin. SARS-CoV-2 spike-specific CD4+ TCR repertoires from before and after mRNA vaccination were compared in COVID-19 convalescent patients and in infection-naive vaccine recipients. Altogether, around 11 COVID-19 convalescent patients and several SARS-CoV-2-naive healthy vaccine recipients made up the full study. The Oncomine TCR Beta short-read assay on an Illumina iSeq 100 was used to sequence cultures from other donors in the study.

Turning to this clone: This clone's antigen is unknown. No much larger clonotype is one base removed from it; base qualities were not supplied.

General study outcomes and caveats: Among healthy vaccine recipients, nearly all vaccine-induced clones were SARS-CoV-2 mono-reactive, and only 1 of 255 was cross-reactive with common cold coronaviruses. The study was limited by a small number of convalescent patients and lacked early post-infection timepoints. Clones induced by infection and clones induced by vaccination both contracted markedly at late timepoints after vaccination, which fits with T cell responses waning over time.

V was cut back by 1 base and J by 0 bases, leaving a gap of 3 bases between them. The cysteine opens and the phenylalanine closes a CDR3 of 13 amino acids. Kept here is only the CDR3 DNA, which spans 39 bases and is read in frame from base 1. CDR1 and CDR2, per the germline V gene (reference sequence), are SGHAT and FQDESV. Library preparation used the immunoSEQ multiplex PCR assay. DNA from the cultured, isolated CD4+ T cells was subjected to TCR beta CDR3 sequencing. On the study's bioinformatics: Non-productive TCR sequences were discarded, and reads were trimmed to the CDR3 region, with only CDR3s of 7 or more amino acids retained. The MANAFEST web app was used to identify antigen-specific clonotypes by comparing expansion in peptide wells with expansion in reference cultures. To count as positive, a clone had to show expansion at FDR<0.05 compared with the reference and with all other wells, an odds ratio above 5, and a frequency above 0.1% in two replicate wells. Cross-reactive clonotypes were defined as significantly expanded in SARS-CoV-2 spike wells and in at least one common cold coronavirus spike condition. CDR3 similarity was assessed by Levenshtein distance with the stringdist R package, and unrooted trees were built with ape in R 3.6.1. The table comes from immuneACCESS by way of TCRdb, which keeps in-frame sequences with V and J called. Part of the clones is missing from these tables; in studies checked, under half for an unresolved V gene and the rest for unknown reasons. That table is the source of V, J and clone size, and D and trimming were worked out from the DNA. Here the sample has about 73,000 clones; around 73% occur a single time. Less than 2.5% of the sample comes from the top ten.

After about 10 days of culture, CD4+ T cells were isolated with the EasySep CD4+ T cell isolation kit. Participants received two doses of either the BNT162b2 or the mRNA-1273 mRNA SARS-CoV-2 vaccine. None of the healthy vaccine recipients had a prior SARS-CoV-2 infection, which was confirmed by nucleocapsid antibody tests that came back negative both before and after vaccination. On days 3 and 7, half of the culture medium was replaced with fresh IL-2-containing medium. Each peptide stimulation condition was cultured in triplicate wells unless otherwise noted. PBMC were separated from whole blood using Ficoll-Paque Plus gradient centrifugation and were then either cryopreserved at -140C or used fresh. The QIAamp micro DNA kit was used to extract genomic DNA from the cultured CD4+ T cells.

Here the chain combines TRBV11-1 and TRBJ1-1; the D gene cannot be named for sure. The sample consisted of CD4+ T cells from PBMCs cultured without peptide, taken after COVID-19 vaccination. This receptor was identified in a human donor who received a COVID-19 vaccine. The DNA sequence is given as TGTGCCAGCAGCTTAGGGATGAACACTGAAGCTTTCTTT. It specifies CASSLGMNTEAFF.